This T cell receptor (beta chain) was identified during a study of blood T cells in healthy people across ages (dated by TCRdb to about 2015). Background on the whole study: Template switching captured roughly one uniquely barcoded TCR beta cDNA molecule per two T cells in model experiments. Age-related changes in TCR beta repertoire diversity were measured in the study by deep sequencing normalized with unique cDNA molecular identifiers. Donors were grouped into four age groups: young (average approximately 15 years), middle-aged (approximately 41), aged (about 60) and long-lived (approximately 82). Donors of different ages were randomly distributed across sequencing lanes to avoid experimental bias. Using the same blood draw, the study looked at two additional independent replicas of 1 million unique cDNA reads for two donors, one aged 18 to 30 and the other aged 80 or older. What the research found in general, with its limitations: Conclusive comparison of naive and antigen-experienced compartments was prevented by the profiling of bulk unsorted PBMCs. Total diversity estimates from one million sequenced T cells were considered lower bounds and underestimates. Donor CMV infection status was unknown, potentially confounding age-related changes in expanded clonotypes. Compared with the aged group, the long-lived group had more naive CD4+ T cells, fewer expanded clones and increased TCR diversity, suggesting age selection. There was a strong correlation between observed TCR beta diversity and the percentage of naive T cells measured by flow cytometry. As age increased, observed TCR beta diversity per million T cells dropped in a roughly linear way, and a significant reduction was already evident by age 40.

With regard to this clonotype: The target of this receptor is not known. The record has no base qualities; no much larger clone is one base away.

Including the terminal cysteine and phenylalanine, the CDR3 comprises 13 residues. The sequence is cut down to CDR3 DNA, 39 bases in frame from base 1. Trimming at the junction amounts to 4 bases on V and 0 bases on J, and the germline ends lie 10 bases apart. The CDR1 and CDR2 encoded by the germline V gene are SQVTM and ANQGSEA. Libraries were constructed by 5' RACE. TCRdb shows the sequencer as Illumina HiSeq 2500. A second PCR of roughly 6 to 11 cycles was performed with a sample-barcoded 5' primer and a J-beta primer mix. Each TCR beta cDNA molecule received a unique molecular identifier from a template-switch 5' adaptor carrying 12 random nucleotides. At least 2.5 million CDR3-containing paired-end reads were obtained from each sample. The Mint cDNA synthesis kit, primed by a TRBC-specific oligonucleotide, was used to synthesize first-strand cDNA from all RNA. After uracil-DNA glycosylase treatment, a first 18-cycle PCR used universal primers M1SS and BC2_uni_R on all cDNA. From the authors' description of their analysis: For normalization, 1 million high-quality reads, each with a distinct molecular identifier, were randomly selected from each sample. Instead of being binned into consensus sequences, reads with shared molecular identifiers were discarded. CDR3 identification, clonotype clustering and error correction used MiTCR with a Q25 quality threshold and the strictest error-elimination algorithm. A nonparametric unseen species model with Euler transformation was used to estimate a lower bound on total TCR beta diversity. TCRdb's own reprocessing of the public reads used fastp at Q25 and MiXCR and kept productive beta chains. Entries are consolidated by CDR3 protein sequence, retaining the most common genes and DNA. These V and J calls are TCRdb output, not the study's own analysis. The sample includes about 630,000 distinct CDR3 sequences, with over 20% observed a single time. The top ten hold 3% to 4.5% of the sample.

Donors were approximately 42 systemically healthy Caucasian individuals from Russia aged roughly 6 to 90 years. Each donor gave roughly 9 milliliters of peripheral blood, drawn into EDTA-treated Vacutainer tubes. Ficoll-Paque density-gradient centrifugation was used to isolate PBMCs, with at least 6.5 million obtained per sample. Trizol reagent was used to extract total RNA from the PBMCs, yielding at least 5 micrograms per sample. For every donor, an aliquot of PBMCs went through flow cytometry to measure the percentages of naive CD45RAhigh/CD27high T cells. The V gene is TRBV29-1 and the J gene is TRBJ2-7; the D segment may tentatively be TRBD1 or TRBD2, each giving 5 matched bases. The source is a man aged 65 to 85 in good health. Material: blood. In nucleotides, the sequence is TGCAGCGTTGCTACGGGACGCTCCTACGAGCAGTACTTC. This translates into CSVATGRSYEQYF.